This T cell receptor beta chain was identified in a study of blood T cells in healthy people across ages. Points from the study as a whole: Among long-lived donors, naive CD4+ cells were more numerous and diversity higher than in aged donors. Roughly linear age-related decline in beta diversity appeared, significant by age roughly 40. Estimates of diversity drawn from one million T cells were considered underestimates.

A sample-barcoded 5' primer and a J-beta primer mix were used in a second PCR of roughly 7 to 11 cycles. Tagging of each cDNA molecule was performed by a template-switch adaptor with 12 random nucleotides. MiXCR, applied by TCRdb to the 5' RACE reads, yields one record per CDR3 protein. Here the sample spans about 720,000 distinct CDR3 sequences, approximately 21% being singletons. The CDR3 contains 15 residues. Germline values: CDR1 SGHRS, CDR2 YFSETQ. V was trimmed by 4 bases and J by 0 bases, leaving 12 bases between them. In its sample, this clonotype was seen a few times. Its antigen is as yet unknown.

This rearrangement joins TRBV5-1 to TRBJ2-3; tentative D call: TRBD2 (6 bases). Sequencing input: blood. This TCR was recovered from a man between 65 and 79 years old in good health. This CDR3 is CASSMIAASTDTQYF. For the CDR3, the DNA is TGCGCCAGCAGCATGATAGCGGCTAGCACAGATACGCAGTATTTT.